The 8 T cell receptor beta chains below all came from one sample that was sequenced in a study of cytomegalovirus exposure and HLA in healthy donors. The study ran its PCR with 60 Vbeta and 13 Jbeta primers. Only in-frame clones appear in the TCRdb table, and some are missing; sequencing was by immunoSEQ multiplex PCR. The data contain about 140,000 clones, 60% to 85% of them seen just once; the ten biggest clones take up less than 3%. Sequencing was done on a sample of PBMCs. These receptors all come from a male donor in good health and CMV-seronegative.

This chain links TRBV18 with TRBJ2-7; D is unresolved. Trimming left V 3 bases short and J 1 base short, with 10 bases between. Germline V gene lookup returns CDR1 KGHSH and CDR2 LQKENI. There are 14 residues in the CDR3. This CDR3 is CASSPKTDSYEQYF. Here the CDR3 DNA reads TGTGCCAGCTCACCTAAGACTGATTCCTACGAGCAGTACTTC. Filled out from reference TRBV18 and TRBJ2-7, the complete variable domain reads NAGVMQNPRHLVRRRGQEARLRCSPMKGHSHVYWYRQLPEEGLKFMVYLQKENIIDESGMPKERFSAEFPKEGPSILRIQQVVRGDSAAYFCASSPKTDSYEQYFGPGTRLTVT.

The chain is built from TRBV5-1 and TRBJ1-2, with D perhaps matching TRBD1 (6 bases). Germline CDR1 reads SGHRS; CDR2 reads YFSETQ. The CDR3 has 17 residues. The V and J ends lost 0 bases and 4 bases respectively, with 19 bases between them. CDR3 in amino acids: CASSLGGQWDTSYGYTF. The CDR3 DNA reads TGCGCCAGCAGCTTGGGCGGGCAATGGGACACTTCCTATGGCTACACCTTC. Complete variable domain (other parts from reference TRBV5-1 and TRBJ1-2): KAGVTQTPRYLIKTRGQQVTLSCSPISGHRSVSWYQQTPGQGLQFLFEYFSETQRNKGNFPGRFSGRQFSNSRSEMNVSTLELGDSALYLCASSLGGQWDTSYGYTFGSGTRLTVV.

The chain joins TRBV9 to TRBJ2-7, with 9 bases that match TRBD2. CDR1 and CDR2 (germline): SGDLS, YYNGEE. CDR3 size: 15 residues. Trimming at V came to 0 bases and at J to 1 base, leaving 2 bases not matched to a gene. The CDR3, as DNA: TGTGCCAGCAGCGTAGCCGCGGGAGGGTCCTACGAGCAGTACTTC. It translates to CASSVAAGGSYEQYF.

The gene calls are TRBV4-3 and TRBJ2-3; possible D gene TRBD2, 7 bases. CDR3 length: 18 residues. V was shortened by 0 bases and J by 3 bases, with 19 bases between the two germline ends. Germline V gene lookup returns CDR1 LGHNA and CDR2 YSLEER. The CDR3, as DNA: TGCGCCAGCAGCCAAGATCAGAGGGGGGGAGTCTGGACAGATACGCAGTATTTT. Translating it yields CASSQDQRGGVWTDTQYF.

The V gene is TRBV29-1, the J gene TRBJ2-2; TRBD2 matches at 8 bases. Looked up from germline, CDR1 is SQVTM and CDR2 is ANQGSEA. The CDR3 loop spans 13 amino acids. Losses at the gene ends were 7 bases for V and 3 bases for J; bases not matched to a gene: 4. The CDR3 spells CSGRGDDTGELFF. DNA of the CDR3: TGCAGCGGGCGGGGGGATGACACCGGGGAGCTGTTTTTT.

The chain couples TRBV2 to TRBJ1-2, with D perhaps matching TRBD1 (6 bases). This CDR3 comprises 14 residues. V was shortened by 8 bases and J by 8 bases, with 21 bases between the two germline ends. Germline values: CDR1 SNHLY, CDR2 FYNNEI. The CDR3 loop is CASPSGRGEQGYTF. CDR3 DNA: TGTGCCAGCCCTAGCGGCAGGGGCGAACAAGGCTACACCTTC.

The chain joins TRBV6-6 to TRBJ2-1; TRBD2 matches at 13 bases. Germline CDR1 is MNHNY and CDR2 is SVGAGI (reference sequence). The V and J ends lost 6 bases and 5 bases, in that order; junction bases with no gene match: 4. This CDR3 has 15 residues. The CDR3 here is CASSQGLAGHNEQFF. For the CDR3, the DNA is TGTGCCAGCAGCCAGGGACTAGCGGGACACAATGAGCAGTTCTTC.

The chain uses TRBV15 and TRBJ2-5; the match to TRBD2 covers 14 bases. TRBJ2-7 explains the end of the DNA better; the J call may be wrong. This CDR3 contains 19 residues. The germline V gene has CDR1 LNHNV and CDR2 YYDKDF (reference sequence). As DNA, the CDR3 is TGTGCCACCAGCGGCCCGGGACTAGCGGGAGAGGTTCCCCCAGGCGAGCAGTACTTC. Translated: CATSGPGLAGEVPPGEQYF.